Shown below are 19 T cell receptor beta chains from a single sample sequenced in a study of T-cell reconstitution after alpha-beta-depleted transplantation in children. Molecular barcoding with unique molecular identifiers was used for the TCRbeta library. Using its own MiXCR run on the PCR reads, TCRdb lists one record per CDR3 protein. The data hold about 980,000 distinct CDR3 sequences, with about 29% observed a single time. Sequencing was performed on PBMCs, mostly from graft donor cells, taken 360 days after TCRalphabeta/CD19-depleted stem cell transplant. These receptors all come from a boy under two years old who had a stem cell transplant for SCID, so the T cells may come from the graft donor.

The V gene is TRBV10-3, the J gene TRBJ2-7; tentative D call: TRBD1 (7 bases). Germline-derived CDR1 and CDR2 are ENHRY and SYGVKD. Trimming removed 4 bases from V and 2 bases from J, with 12 bases in between. This CDR3 comprises 14 residues. CDR3 protein: CAISGGDRTYEQYF. The CDR3 region has the DNA TGTGCCATCAGTGGGGGGGACAGAACCTACGAGCAGTACTTC.

The V call is TRBV6-5, the J call TRBJ1-4; D gene uncertain. The CDR3 covers 12 residues. Germline CDR1 reads MNHEY; CDR2 reads SVGAGI. The V gene lost 6 bases and the J gene lost 7 bases, with 9 bases spanning the gap. CDR3 protein: CASSLGSEKLFF. CDR3 nucleotides: TGTGCCAGCAGCCTTGGGAGTGAAAAACTGTTTTTT.

The chain uses TRBV12-3 or TRBV12-4 and TRBJ1-5; 7 bases are shared with TRBD1. There are 12 residues in the CDR3. V lost 4 bases and J lost 13; bases outside the gene matches: 7. CDR3 in amino acids: CASSSGQAGQHF. CDR3 sequence (DNA): TGTGCCAGCAGTTCCGGACAGGCGGGGCAGCATTTT.

The J gene is TRBJ1-1, the V gene TRBV11-1, with D tentatively TRBD1 (6 bases). Trimming stripped 4 bases from V and 6 bases from J, with 18 bases between. CDR3 length: 15 amino acids. Germline values: CDR1 SGHAT, CDR2 FQDESV (reference sequence). The CDR3 here is CASSSGTTRVAEAFF. CDR3 bases: TGTGCCAGCAGCTCTGGGACAACTAGGGTCGCTGAAGCTTTCTTT.

This clonotype was counted ten times or more. The junction departs from the called germline gene at one end, perhaps through a read error. This chain joins TRBV5-1 and TRBJ2-1; TRBD1 agrees at 7 bases. Germline V lookup: CDR1 SGHRS, CDR2 YFSETQ. The CDR3 totals 15 residues. The CDR3 coding sequence is TGTGCCAGCAGTCCGGGACAGAGCTCCTACAATGAGCAGTTCTTC. Translated: CASSPGQSSYNEQFF.

This chain links TRBV3-1 with TRBJ2-7; D is ambiguous. Germline V gives CDR1 LGHDT, CDR2 YNNKEL (reference sequence). V lost 0 bases and J 9 bases, leaving 12 bases between the germline ends. This CDR3 is 13 amino acids long. The CDR3 reads CASSQERNGGQYF. CDR3 coding DNA: TGTGCCAGCAGCCAAGAGAGAAACGGTGGGCAGTACTTC.

CDR3 nucleotides: TGTGCCAGCTCACCGCTAAGACAGGGGCAGGACACTGAAGCTTTCTTT. Translation: CASSPLRQGQDTEAFF. The rearrangement joins TRBV18 to TRBJ1-1; 8 nucleotides align to TRBD1. The V and J ends lost 3 bases and 3 bases, in that order; junction bases with no gene match: 9. There are 16 residues in the CDR3. CDR1 and CDR2 (germline): KGHSH, LQKENI.

The chain uses TRBV28 and TRBJ1-5; 8 nucleotides agree with TRBD1. Germline CDR1 is MDHEN and CDR2 is SYDVKM. There are 16 residues in the CDR3. The junction had 7 bases not matched to a gene; V was cut back by 3 bases and J by 3 bases. Here the CDR3 reads CASSFPSDRDNQPQHF. The CDR3 DNA sequence: TGTGCCAGCAGTTTCCCCTCGGACAGGGACAATCAGCCCCAGCATTTT.

This clonotype has a handful of counts. The V and J genes are TRBV18 and TRBJ2-3; possible D gene TRBD2, 6 bases. This CDR3 has 15 residues. CDR1 and CDR2 (germline): KGHSH, LQKENI. V was cut by 1 base and J by 3 bases, with 11 bases left in between. The CDR3 DNA reads TGTGCCAGCTCACCACTGTCGGGGGTGACAGATACGCAGTATTTT. Protein: CASSPLSGVTDTQYF.

V gene TRBV4-1 combines with J gene TRBJ1-3; weak D call: TRBD1 (5 bases). CDR1 and CDR2 (germline): MGHRA, YSYEKL. The CDR3 extends over 17 amino acids. Trimming shortened V by 1 base and J by 0 bases, and 13 bases separated the two germline ends. DNA for the CDR3: TGCGCCAGCAGCCAAGTTCCGTGGACACTCTCTGGAAACACCATATATTTT. Protein product: CASSQVPWTLSGNTIYF.

This clonotype was seen a handful of times. The chain joins TRBV12-3 or TRBV12-4 to TRBJ1-2, with a tentative D call TRBD1 (5 bases). This CDR3 is 15 amino acids long. V lost 2 bases and J 1 base, leaving 11 bases between the germline ends. CDR3 residues: CASSLRAGSNYGYTF. CDR3 coding DNA: TGTGCCAGCAGTTTAAGGGCAGGGAGTAACTATGGCTACACCTTC.

The chain links TRBV12-3 or TRBV12-4 to TRBJ1-2, with TRBD1 matching 7 bases. The CDR3 totals 11 residues. The junction had 2 bases not matched to a gene; V was cut back by 6 bases and J by 7 bases. DNA of the CDR3: TGTGCCAGCAGGGACAGGTTTGGCTACACCTTC. Residues: CASRDRFGYTF.

The chain joins TRBV7-9 to TRBJ2-3; 8 bases fit TRBD2. The CDR3 contains 17 residues. The germline gives CDR1 SEHNR, CDR2 FQNEAQ (reference sequence). Unmatched junction bases numbered 13, after V lost 3 bases and J lost 5 bases. As DNA, the CDR3 is TGTGCCAGCAGCTTTGGTAGGATAGCGGGACCGGAAGATACGCAGTATTTT. It yields the protein CASSFGRIAGPEDTQYF.

V usage is TRBV7-8 and J usage is TRBJ1-5, with D possibly TRBD1 on 6 matching bases. The CDR3 is 15 amino acids. Germline CDR1 SGHVS, CDR2 FQNEAQ. The V end lost 7 bases, the J end lost 0 bases, and 13 bases lay between the germline ends. In DNA form, the CDR3 reads TGTGCCAGCACCGAGGACAGCTATAGCAATCAGCCCCAGCATTTT. Its translation is CASTEDSYSNQPQHF. Drawing the rest from reference TRBV7-8 and TRBJ1-5, the complete variable domain is GAGVSQSPRYKVAKRGQDVALRCDPISGHVSLFWYQQALGQGPEFLTYFQNEAQLDKSGLPSDRFFAERPEGSVSTLKIQRTQQEDSAVYLCASTEDSYSNQPQHFGDGTRLSIL.

Worth noting for this clonotype: One junction end disagrees with the germline gene, perhaps due to a read error. The chain has TRBV20-1 and TRBJ2-1, with 9 bases matching TRBD2. Germline assignment: CDR1 DFQATT and CDR2 SNEGSKA (reference sequence). The CDR3 has 18 residues. The CDR3 DNA is TGCTGTGCTAGCCGTTTGAGGCGGGGGGGCCGGTTTATGGGAGAGCAGTTCTTC. Its translation is CCASRLRRGGRFMGEQFF.

The chain employs TRBV3-1 and TRBJ2-5; 7 bases map to TRBD1. This CDR3 contains 15 residues. Trimming at V came to 0 bases and at J to 1 base, leaving 2 bases not matched to a gene. Per germline, CDR1 LGHDT and CDR2 YNNKEL (reference sequence). CDR3 nucleotide sequence: TGTGCCAGCAGCCAAGAATGGGACAGCCAAGAGACCCAGTACTTC. This gives the protein CASSQEWDSQETQYF.

The sample holds a few counts of this clonotype. The rearrangement joins TRBV7-9 to TRBJ2-5; tentatively, D is TRBD1 or TRBD2 (5 bases each). Trimming stripped 5 bases from V and 2 bases from J, with 15 bases between. Germline-derived CDR1 and CDR2 are SEHNR and FQNEAQ (reference sequence). The CDR3 consists of 15 residues. CDR3 DNA sequence: TGTGCCAGCAGCCCAGAACTAGGGGCTCAAGAGACCCAGTACTTC. The encoded protein is CASSPELGAQETQYF.

The chain carries TRBV7-9 and TRBJ2-1; D remains ambiguous. V was shortened by 6 bases and J by 8 bases, with 14 bases between the two germline ends. The germline V gene has CDR1 SEHNR and CDR2 FQNEAQ (reference sequence). The CDR3 runs 13 residues. CDR3 DNA: TGTGCCAGCAGTCATGCTAGGACGCATGAGCAGTTCTTC. Translation: CASSHARTHEQFF.

This clonotype was found many times. The J gene is TRBJ2-5, the V gene TRBV9; the D gene is possibly TRBD2 (6 bases). V gave up 3 bases and J gave up 4 bases, with 22 bases separating them. This CDR3 spans 17 amino acids. Germline lookup yields CDR1 SGDLS and CDR2 YYNGEE. The CDR3 coding sequence is TGTGCCAGCAGCGCGGGCGGCGGTGAATTGGGAGGAGAGACCCAGTACTTC. Protein: CASSAGGGELGGETQYF.